This T cell receptor (beta chain) originates from a study of spatial heterogeneity in lung cancer. Study background: More than nine raw reads, on average, carried each unique TCR and UMI combination.

J lost 3 bases, V lost 4 bases, and 9 bases had no gene match. There are 15 residues in the CDR3. CDR1 SGHRS and CDR2 YFSETQ come from the germline V gene. TCRdb passed the 5' RACE reads through MiXCR, listing each CDR3 protein once. Of about 52,000 distinct CDR3 sequences in the sample, roughly 7% are singletons; the top ten hold 35%. Sample time point: blood at routine non-recurrence follow-up after resection. The authors sequenced whole RNA from tumor, nontumor lung or frozen PBMC without sorting. The specimen was PBMCs, collected at follow-up. The TCR comes from a female donor with early-stage non-small cell lung cancer. The chain joins TRBV5-1 to TRBJ2-7; 8 bases agree with TRBD1. This CDR3 reads CASSDPGGRDYEQYF. The DNA of the CDR3 is TGCGCCAGCAGCGACCCAGGGGGCAGGGACTACGAGCAGTACTTC. Combining the CDR3 with reference TRBV5-1 and TRBJ2-7 gives the whole variable domain KAGVTQTPRYLIKTRGQQVTLSCSPISGHRSVSWYQQTPGQGLQFLFEYFSETQRNKGNFPGRFSGRQFSNSRSEMNVSTLELGDSALYLCASSDPGGRDYEQYFGPGTRLTVT.